Presented here are 18 T cell receptor beta chains from one specimen sequenced in a study of T cell repertoires in cytomegalovirus infection. These receptors lack a known antigen. TCRdb re-called the reads with MiXCR, one entry per CDR3 protein. The data hold 310,000 or so distinct CDR3 sequences, with more than 20% observed a single time. This specimen consisted of cultured PBMCs, obtained from culture after CMV antigen stimulation. The receptors stem from a human donor in good health (CMV status not recorded). Some clones in this sample may be carry-over from other donors' samples.

In its sample, this clonotype was seen a few times. This sequence joins TRBV6-1 and TRBJ2-3; D could derive from TRBD1 or TRBD2 (6 bases each). Deletions cut 4 bases from V and 3 bases from J, with 17 bases between. Germline V lookup: CDR1 MNHNS, CDR2 SASEGT. This CDR3 spans 16 amino acids. This CDR3 reads CASSALGGVATDTQYF. DNA of the CDR3: TGTGCCAGCAGTGCTCTGGGGGGCGTTGCGACAGATACGCAGTATTTT.

This chain connects TRBV6-2 or TRBV6-3 to TRBJ1-5; a possible D gene is TRBD1 (5 bases). CDR3 size: 14 residues. In germline, CDR1 is MNHEY, CDR2 SVGEGT. Trimming removed 0 bases from V and 6 bases from J, with 9 bases in between. CDR3 sequence reads: CASSYSSDSQPQHF. DNA of the CDR3: TGTGCCAGCAGTTACTCGAGCGACAGTCAGCCCCAGCATTTT.

This clonotype has just a few counts. The chain carries TRBV4-2 and TRBJ2-1, with D perhaps TRBD2 (5 bases). The V end lost 0 bases, the J end lost 0 bases, and 9 bases lay between the germline ends. The CDR3 has 16 residues. Germline V gene data show CDR1 as LGHNA and CDR2 as YNFKEQ. The CDR3 region has the DNA TGTGCCAGCAGCCAAGAGAGAGGGAGCTCCTACAATGAGCAGTTCTTC. Its protein product is CASSQERGSSYNEQFF.

The rearrangement uses TRBV12-3 or TRBV12-4 and TRBJ2-5; 9 nucleotides match TRBD2. The trim removed 6 bases at V and 1 base at J, leaving 9 bases unmatched. CDR3 length equals 16 residues. CDR3 sequence reads: CASRILSGRFQETQYF. For the CDR3, the DNA is TGTGCCAGCAGAATACTGAGCGGGAGGTTCCAAGAGACCCAGTACTTC.

The V and J genes are TRBV15 and TRBJ2-2; perhaps TRBD1 as D (5 bases). Germline V gene data show CDR1 as LNHNV and CDR2 as YYDKDF (reference sequence). This CDR3 contains 13 residues. Trimming took 7 bases from V and 4 from J, leaving 10 bases between them. The CDR3 DNA reads as TGTGCCACCAAGCAGGGAACCACCGGGGAGCTGTTTTTT. Amino acids: CATKQGTTGELFF.

This clonotype was detected many times. V is TRBV7-2 and J is TRBJ1-1; the D gene is possibly TRBD1 (5 bases). Trimming removed 4 bases at V and 4 bases at J, with 13 bases between. This CDR3 is 14 amino acids long. Germline loops: CDR1 SGHTA, CDR2 FQGNSA. The CDR3 reads CASSSEPGGTEAFF. The DNA for the CDR3 is TGTGCCAGCAGCTCTGAACCGGGGGGCACTGAAGCTTTCTTT.

The chain uses TRBV12-3 or TRBV12-4 and TRBJ1-1; no clear D gene. V was shortened by 7 bases and J by 3 bases, with 15 bases between the two germline ends. CDR3 length: 14 residues. The CDR3 protein is CASTMGNVHTEAFF. The CDR3 DNA follows: TGTGCCAGCACCATGGGCAATGTACACACTGAAGCTTTCTTT.

The chain is built from TRBV14 and TRBJ1-6, with 7 positions matching TRBD1. V shed 0 bases, J shed 10 bases, and the junction held 3 bases outside the gene matches. Germline-derived CDR1 and CDR2 are SGHDN and FVKESK. The CDR3 spans 14 residues. The CDR3: CASSQEGGWSPLHF. The CDR3 DNA is TGTGCCAGCAGCCAAGAAGGGGGCTGGTCACCCCTCCACTTT.

In this sample, this clonotype turned up a few times. The gene calls are TRBV20-1 and TRBJ2-3; 8 bases align to TRBD2. With 0 bases clipped from V and 4 bases from J, the junction kept 3 bases outside the gene matches. The CDR3 spans 14 residues. Per germline, CDR1 DFQATT and CDR2 SNEGSKA (reference sequence). This chain's CDR3 is CSARDLAGADTQYF. The CDR3 DNA reads TGCAGTGCTAGAGATCTAGCGGGCGCAGATACGCAGTATTTT.

Only a few counts were recorded for this clonotype. The rearrangement uses TRBV7-9 and TRBJ2-1; 11 bases are a match to TRBD2. The V and J ends lost 4 bases and 10 bases, in that order; junction bases with no gene match: 12. Germline CDR1 SEHNR, CDR2 FQNEAQ (reference sequence). CDR3 length: 16 residues. The CDR3 sequence is CASSSSPTGLADEQFF. DNA of the CDR3: TGTGCCAGCAGCTCATCCCCTACGGGACTAGCGGACGAGCAGTTCTTC.

The J gene is TRBJ2-5, the V gene TRBV6-2 or TRBV6-3; TRBD1 agrees at 10 bases. CDR1 is MNHEY, CDR2 SVGEGT, per germline. J gave up 5 bases and V 0 bases, and 18 bases lay outside the gene matches. CDR3 length: 20 amino acids. The DNA of the CDR3 is TGTGCCAGCAGTTACTCCCCCGGGACAGGGGTCATTAACGGAGTGGAGACCCAGTACTTC. Amino acid sequence: CASSYSPGTGVINGVETQYF.

As concerns this clonotype: One end of the junction fails to match germline, which may point to a read error. The V call is TRBV28, the J call TRBJ2-1; weak D call: TRBD1 (5 bases). The CDR3 loop spans 14 amino acids. Germline values: CDR1 MDHEN, CDR2 SYDVKM. CDR3 in amino acids: CACSWAGSGNEQFF. Written as DNA, the CDR3 is TGTGCCTGCAGTTGGGCAGGGTCCGGCAATGAGCAGTTCTTC.

The chain has TRBV20-1 and TRBJ2-3, with D perhaps given as TRBD1 or TRBD2 (5 bases each). Germline lookup yields CDR1 DFQATT and CDR2 SNEGSKA (reference sequence). V lost 6 bases and J lost 0, with 10 bases in between. The CDR3 has 13 amino acids. In DNA, the CDR3 is TGCAGTGCCGGGACCTCAAGCACAGATACGCAGTATTTT. Its translation: CSAGTSSTDTQYF.

This clonotype was observed a handful of times. V usage is TRBV2 and J usage is TRBJ2-7; 13 bases line up with TRBD2. The CDR3 spans 14 residues. Germline V gene sequence: CDR1 SNHLY, CDR2 FYNNEI. V lost 7 bases, J lost 6 bases, and 6 bases stayed unmatched. The CDR3 loop reads CASIKRTSGSEQYF. The CDR3 DNA is TGTGCCAGCATAAAACGGACTAGCGGGAGCGAGCAGTACTTC.

At least ten counts were recorded for this clonotype. The chain joins TRBV7-2 to TRBJ1-3; D gene uncertain. Trimming removed 2 bases at V and 0 bases at J, with 5 bases between. The CDR3 runs 14 residues. CDR1 is SGHTA and CDR2 is FQGNSA in the germline V gene. DNA of the CDR3: TGTGCCAGCAGCTTACTGAGCTCTGGAAACACCATATATTTT. It yields the protein CASSLLSSGNTIYF.

This clonotype was seen a handful of times. The rearrangement uses TRBV11-3 and TRBJ2-3; TRBD2 aligns across 7 bases. The J segment lost 3 bases and the V segment lost 7 bases, leaving 13 bases of the junction unmatched. In germline, CDR1 is SGHNT, CDR2 YENEEA. There are 16 residues in the CDR3. CDR3 sequence (DNA): TGTGCCAGCATGGCGGGAGCCCTTCGGAGGACAGATACGCAGTATTTT. It encodes CASMAGALRRTDTQYF.

The chain links TRBV7-2 to TRBJ1-1, with unresolved D. Per germline, CDR1 SGHTA and CDR2 FQGNSA. The CDR3 covers 13 residues. V lost 5 bases to trimming and J lost 5 bases, with 12 bases between them. DNA for the CDR3: TGTGCCAGCAGCCCAGCCGGCCAGACTGAAGCTTTCTTT. This sequence encodes CASSPAGQTEAFF.

This chain connects TRBV27 to TRBJ2-1, with D uncertain. Germline CDR1 is MNHEY and CDR2 is SMNVEV (reference sequence). This CDR3 region has 13 residues. Trimming cost V 2 bases and J 4 bases, with 6 bases left between them. The CDR3 loop is CASSLRQYNEQFF. The CDR3, as DNA: TGTGCCAGCAGTTTAAGGCAGTACAATGAGCAGTTCTTC.